The clone carrying this T cell receptor (beta chain) was recorded at least ten times. Its specificity is not known. Trimming took 5 bases from V and 7 from J, leaving 11 bases between them. The CDR3 length is 13 residues. These data originate in a study of T cell responses to AZD1222 COVID-19 vaccine. The data were produced by immunoSEQ multiplex PCR, yet TCRdb's version contains in-frame clones alone and is incomplete. The sample yields roughly 130,000 clones, 70% to 90% seen once. General study points: The repertoires were collected only after the peak T cell response. Two AZD1222 doses significantly raised spike-specific TCR breadth and depth over controls. Unmutated variant regions reportedly attract nearly half of all spike-specific TCRs. Clonal diversity was possibly underestimated, and white British individuals and females predominated among donors.

The sequencing here drew on peripheral blood, taken on day 0 of AZD1222 vaccination. The sequence came from an adult in good health. The rearrangement uses TRBV12-3 or TRBV12-4 and TRBJ1-4, with D perhaps matching TRBD1 (5 bases). As DNA, the CDR3 is TGTGCCAGCAGTCCGGACATGGGTGAAAAACTGTTTTTT. It encodes CASSPDMGEKLFF.